The sample holds a few counts of the clone carrying this T cell receptor beta chain. Antigen unknown. This sample is drawn from a study of CD8 T cells in ankylosing spondylitis. Overall study results and limits: According to the report, clones linked to the disease were significantly enriched in matched synovial fluid samples taken from ankylosing spondylitis patients. The authors found the disease-linked clones to be CD8+ and relatively rare in peripheral blood. Certain motif variants had earlier appeared in reactive arthritis synovial fluid and blood.

Germline V gene lookup returns CDR1 LGHNA and CDR2 YSLEER. The ends were cut back, 4 bases at V and 3 bases at J, with 17 bases in the middle. The CDR3 contains 16 residues. TCRdb passed the 5' RACE reads through MiXCR, listing each CDR3 protein once. The sample has about 240,000 distinct CDR3 sequences; under 8.5% are singletons. V is TRBV4-3 and J is TRBJ2-3, with D possibly being TRBD1 or TRBD2 (5 bases each). The sequence was collected from a female donor with ankylosing spondylitis or in good health (not recorded which). Sequenced input: blood, either unsorted or a sorted T cell fraction (not recorded which). CDR3 region: CASSRGTSTLTDTQYF. The CDR3 nucleotides read TGCGCCAGCAGCCGTGGGACCTCCACATTAACAGATACGCAGTATTTT.